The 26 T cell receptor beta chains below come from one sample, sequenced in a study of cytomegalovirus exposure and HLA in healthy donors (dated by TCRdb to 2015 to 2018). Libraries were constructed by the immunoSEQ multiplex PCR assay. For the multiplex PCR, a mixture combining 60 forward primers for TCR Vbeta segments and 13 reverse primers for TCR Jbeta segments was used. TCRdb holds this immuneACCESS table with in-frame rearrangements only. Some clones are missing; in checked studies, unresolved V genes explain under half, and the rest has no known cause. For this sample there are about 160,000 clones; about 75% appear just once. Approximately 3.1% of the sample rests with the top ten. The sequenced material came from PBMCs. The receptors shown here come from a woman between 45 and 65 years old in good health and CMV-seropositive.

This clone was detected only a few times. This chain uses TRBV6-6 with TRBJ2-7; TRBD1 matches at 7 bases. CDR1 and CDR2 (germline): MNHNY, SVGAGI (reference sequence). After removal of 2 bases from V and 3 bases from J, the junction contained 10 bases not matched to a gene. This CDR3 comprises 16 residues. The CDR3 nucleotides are TGTGCCAGCAGTTACCCGAGACAGGGTGGAGACTACGAGCAGTACTTC. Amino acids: CASSYPRQGGDYEQYF.

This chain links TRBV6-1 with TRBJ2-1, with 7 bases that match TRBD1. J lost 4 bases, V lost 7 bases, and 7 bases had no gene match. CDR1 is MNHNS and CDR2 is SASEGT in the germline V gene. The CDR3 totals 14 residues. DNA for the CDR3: TGTGCCAGCAACAGGGGTAGTAATTACAATGAGCAGTTCTTC. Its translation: CASNRGSNYNEQFF.

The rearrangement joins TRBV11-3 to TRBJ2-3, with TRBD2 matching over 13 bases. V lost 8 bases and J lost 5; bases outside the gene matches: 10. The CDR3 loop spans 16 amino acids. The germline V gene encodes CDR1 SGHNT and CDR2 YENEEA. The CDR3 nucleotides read TGTGCCAGCTCCGAGAGACTAGCGGGGGGTGGAGATACGCAGTATTTT. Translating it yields CASSERLAGGGDTQYF.

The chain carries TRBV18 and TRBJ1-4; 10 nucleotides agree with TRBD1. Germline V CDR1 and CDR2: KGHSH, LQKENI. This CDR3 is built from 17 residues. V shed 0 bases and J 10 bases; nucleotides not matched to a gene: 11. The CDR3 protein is CASSPPDRGRQSGKLFF. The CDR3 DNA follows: TGTGCCAGCTCACCACCCGACAGGGGGCGGCAAAGCGGAAAACTGTTTTTT. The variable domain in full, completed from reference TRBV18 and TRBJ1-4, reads NAGVMQNPRHLVRRRGQEARLRCSPMKGHSHVYWYRQLPEEGLKFMVYLQKENIIDESGMPKERFSAEFPKEGPSILRIQQVVRGDSAAYFCASSPPDRGRQSGKLFFGSGTQLSVL.

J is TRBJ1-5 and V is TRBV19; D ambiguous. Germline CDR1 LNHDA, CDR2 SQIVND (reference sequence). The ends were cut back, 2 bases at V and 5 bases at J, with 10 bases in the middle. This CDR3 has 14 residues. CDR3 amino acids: CASSISAFDQPQHF. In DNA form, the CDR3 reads TGTGCCAGTAGTATAAGCGCGTTTGATCAGCCCCAGCATTTT.

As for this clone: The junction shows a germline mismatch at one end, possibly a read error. The CDR3 protein is CSSSTAEDEQYF. CDR3 DNA: TGTTCCAGCAGCACAGCGGAGGACGAGCAGTACTTC. The chain carries TRBV7-9 and TRBJ2-7, with D possibly matching TRBD2 (5 bases). Germline lookup yields CDR1 SEHNR and CDR2 FQNEAQ (reference sequence). The CDR3 is 12 residues long.

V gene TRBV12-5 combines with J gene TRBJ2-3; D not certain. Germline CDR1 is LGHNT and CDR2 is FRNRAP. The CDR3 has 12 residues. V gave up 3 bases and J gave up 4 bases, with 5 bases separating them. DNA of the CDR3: TGTGCTAGTGGTTTCTCTCCAGATACGCAGTATTTT. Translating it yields CASGFSPDTQYF.

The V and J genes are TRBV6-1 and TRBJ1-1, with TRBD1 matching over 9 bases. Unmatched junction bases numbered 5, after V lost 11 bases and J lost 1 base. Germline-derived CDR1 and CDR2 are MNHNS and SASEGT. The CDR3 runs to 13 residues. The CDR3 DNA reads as TGTGCCGTATGGACAGGGGCGAACACTGAAGCTTTCTTT. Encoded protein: CAVWTGANTEAFF.

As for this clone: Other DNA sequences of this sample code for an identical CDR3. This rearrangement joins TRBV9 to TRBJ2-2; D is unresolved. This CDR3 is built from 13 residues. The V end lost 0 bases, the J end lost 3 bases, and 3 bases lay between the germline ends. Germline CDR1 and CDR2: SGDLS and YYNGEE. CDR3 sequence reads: CASSVVDTGELFF. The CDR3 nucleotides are TGTGCCAGCAGCGTAGTAGACACCGGGGAGCTGTTTTTT.

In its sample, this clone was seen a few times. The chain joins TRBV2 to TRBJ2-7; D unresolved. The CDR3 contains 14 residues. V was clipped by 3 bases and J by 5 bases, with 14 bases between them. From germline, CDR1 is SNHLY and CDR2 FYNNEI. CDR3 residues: CASSDASSSNEQYF. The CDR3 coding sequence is TGTGCCAGCAGTGATGCGTCCTCGAGCAACGAGCAGTACTTC.

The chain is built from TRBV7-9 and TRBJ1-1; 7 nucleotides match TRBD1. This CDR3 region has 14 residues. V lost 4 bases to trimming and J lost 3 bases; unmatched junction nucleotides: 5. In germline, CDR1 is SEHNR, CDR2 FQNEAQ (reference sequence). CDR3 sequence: CASSSTGRYTEAFF. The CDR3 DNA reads TGTGCCAGCAGCTCGACAGGGAGATACACTGAAGCTTTCTTT.

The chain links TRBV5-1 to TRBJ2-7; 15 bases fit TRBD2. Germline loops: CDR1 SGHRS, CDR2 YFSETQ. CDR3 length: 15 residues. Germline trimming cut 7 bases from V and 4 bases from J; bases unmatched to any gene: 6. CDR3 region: CASRGGTSGGYEQYF. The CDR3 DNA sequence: TGCGCCAGCCGGGGCGGGACTAGCGGGGGGTACGAGCAGTACTTC.

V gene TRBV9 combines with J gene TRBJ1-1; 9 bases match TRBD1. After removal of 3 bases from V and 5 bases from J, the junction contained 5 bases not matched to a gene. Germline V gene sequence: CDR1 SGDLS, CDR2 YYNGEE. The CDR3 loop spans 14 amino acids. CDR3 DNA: TGTGCCAGCAGCGGAACAGGGGGCCGGACTGAAGCTTTCTTT. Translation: CASSGTGGRTEAFF.

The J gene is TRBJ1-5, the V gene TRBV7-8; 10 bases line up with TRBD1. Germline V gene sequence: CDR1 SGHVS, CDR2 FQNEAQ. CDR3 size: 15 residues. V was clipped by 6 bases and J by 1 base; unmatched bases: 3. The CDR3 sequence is CASRPDRGSNQPQHF. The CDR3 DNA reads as TGTGCCAGCAGGCCGGACAGGGGGAGCAATCAGCCCCAGCATTTT.

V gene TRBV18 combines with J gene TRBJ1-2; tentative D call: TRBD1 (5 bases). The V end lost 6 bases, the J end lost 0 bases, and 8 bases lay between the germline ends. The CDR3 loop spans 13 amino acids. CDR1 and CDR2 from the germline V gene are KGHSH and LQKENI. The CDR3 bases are TGTGCCAGCTCCGAGACAGCTAACTATGGCTACACCTTC. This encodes CASSETANYGYTF.

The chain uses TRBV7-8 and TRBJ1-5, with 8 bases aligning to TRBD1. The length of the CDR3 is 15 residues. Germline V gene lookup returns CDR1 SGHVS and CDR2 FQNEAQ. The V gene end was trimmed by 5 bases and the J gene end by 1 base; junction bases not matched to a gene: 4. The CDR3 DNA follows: TGTGCCAGCAGCCCAAGACAGGGGAGCAATCAGCCCCAGCATTTT. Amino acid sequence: CASSPRQGSNQPQHF.

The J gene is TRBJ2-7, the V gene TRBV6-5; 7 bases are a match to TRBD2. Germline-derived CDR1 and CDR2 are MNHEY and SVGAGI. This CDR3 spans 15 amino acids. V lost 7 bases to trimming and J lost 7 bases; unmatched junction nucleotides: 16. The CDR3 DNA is TGTGCCAGCACCCTCACCGGGACTACACCCGGGGAGCAGTACTTC. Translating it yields CASTLTGTTPGEQYF.

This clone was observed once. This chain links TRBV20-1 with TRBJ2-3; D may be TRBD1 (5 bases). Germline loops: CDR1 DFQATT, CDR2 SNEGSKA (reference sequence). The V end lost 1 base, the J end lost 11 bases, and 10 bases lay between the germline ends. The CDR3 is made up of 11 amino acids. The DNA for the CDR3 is TGCAGTGCTAGAGGGGGCAGTCTGCAGTATTTT. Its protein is CSARGGSLQYF.

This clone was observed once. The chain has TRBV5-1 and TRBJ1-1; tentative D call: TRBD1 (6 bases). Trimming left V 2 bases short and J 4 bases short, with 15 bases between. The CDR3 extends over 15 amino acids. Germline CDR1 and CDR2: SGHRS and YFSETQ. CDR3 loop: CASSFQGPSSTEAFF. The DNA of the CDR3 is TGCGCCAGCAGCTTCCAGGGGCCCTCGAGCACTGAAGCTTTCTTT. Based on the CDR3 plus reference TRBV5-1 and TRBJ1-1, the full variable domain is KAGVTQTPRYLIKTRGQQVTLSCSPISGHRSVSWYQQTPGQGLQFLFEYFSETQRNKGNFPGRFSGRQFSNSRSEMNVSTLELGDSALYLCASSFQGPSSTEAFFGQGTRLTVV.

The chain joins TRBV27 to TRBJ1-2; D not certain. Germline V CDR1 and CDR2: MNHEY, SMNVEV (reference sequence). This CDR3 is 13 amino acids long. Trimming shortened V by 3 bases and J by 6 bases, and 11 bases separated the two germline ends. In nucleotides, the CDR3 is TGTGCCAGCAGTTTCATCCCGGAGGATGGCTACACCTTC. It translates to CASSFIPEDGYTF.

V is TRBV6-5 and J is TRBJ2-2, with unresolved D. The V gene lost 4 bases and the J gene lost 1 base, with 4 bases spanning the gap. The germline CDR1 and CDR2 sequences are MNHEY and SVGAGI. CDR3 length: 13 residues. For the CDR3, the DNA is TGTGCCAGCAGTTTTCAGAACACCGGGGAGCTGTTTTTT. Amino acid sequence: CASSFQNTGELFF.

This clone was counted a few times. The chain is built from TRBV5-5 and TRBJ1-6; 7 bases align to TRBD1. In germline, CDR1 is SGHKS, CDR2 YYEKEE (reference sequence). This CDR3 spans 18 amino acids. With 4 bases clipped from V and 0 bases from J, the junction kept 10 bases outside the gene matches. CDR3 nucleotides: TGTGCCAGCAGCCCCTGGACAGGCCCGAGCTCCTATAATTCACCCCTCCACTTT. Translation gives CASSPWTGPSSYNSPLHF.

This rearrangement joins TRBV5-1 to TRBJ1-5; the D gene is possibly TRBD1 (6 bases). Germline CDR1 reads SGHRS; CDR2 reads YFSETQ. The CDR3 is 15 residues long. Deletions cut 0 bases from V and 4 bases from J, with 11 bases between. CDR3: CASSLAGDGNQPQHF. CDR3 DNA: TGCGCCAGCAGCTTGGCAGGGGATGGGAATCAGCCCCAGCATTTT.

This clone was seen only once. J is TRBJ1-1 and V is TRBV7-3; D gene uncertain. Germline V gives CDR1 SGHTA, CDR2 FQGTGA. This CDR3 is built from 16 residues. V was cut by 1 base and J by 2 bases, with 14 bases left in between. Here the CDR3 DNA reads TGTGCCAGCAGCTTAAATGGTCCGCGGCGTAACACTGAAGCTTTCTTT. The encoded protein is CASSLNGPRRNTEAFF.

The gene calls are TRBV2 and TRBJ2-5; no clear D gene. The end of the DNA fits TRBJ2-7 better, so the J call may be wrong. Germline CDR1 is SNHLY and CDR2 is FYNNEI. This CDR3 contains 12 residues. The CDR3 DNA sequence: TGTGCCAGCAGCCGTAACTCCTACGAGCAGTACTTC. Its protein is CASSRNSYEQYF.

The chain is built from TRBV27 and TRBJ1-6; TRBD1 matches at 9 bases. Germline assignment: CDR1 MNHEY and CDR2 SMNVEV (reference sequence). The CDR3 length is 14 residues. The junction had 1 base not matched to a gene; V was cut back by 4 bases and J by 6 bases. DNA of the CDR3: TGTGCCAGCAGTTCGGGACAGGGTAATTCACCCCTCCACTTT. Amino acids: CASSSGQGNSPLHF.